Presented here are 31 T cell receptor beta chains from one specimen sequenced in a study of blood T cell repertoires in COVID-19. Sequenced by immunoSEQ multiplex PCR; TCRdb stores in-frame clones only, minus some. The sample records 310,000 or so clones, over 75% being singletons. Sequenced input: peripheral blood. The receptors derive from a man over 45 with active or convalescent COVID-19.

The V and J genes are TRBV29-1 and TRBJ2-3, with TRBD2 matching over 10 bases. CDR1 and CDR2 (germline): SQVTM, ANQGSEA. The CDR3 spans 17 residues. J was trimmed by 1 base and V by 3 bases; bases with no gene match: 10. This CDR3 is CSVDPWLAGAGTDTQYF. The CDR3 DNA follows: TGCAGCGTTGATCCCTGGCTAGCGGGGGCCGGCACAGATACGCAGTATTTT.

The CDR3, as DNA: TGCGCCAGCAGAGATACAGGGCCCACAACTAATGAAAAACTGTTTTTT. Translation gives CASRDTGPTTNEKLFF. V gene TRBV10-1 combines with J gene TRBJ1-4; D might be TRBD1 (6 bases). Germline V gene lookup returns CDR1 WNHNN and CDR2 SYGVQD (reference sequence). This CDR3 is 16 amino acids long. Trimming removed 6 bases at V and 0 bases at J, with 14 bases between.

The genes are TRBV28 and TRBJ1-2, with 7 bases aligning to TRBD1. The CDR3 has 12 amino acids. J was trimmed by 7 bases and V by 6 bases; bases with no gene match: 5. Germline CDR1 and CDR2: MDHEN and SYDVKM. DNA of the CDR3: TGTGCCAGCAGAGCACAGGGGACTGGCTACACCTTC. It specifies CASRAQGTGYTF.

The chain links TRBV19 to TRBJ1-5, with 7 bases identical to TRBD1. V lost 7 bases, J lost 2 bases, and 11 bases stayed unmatched. This CDR3 contains 16 residues. Per germline, CDR1 LNHDA and CDR2 SQIVND (reference sequence). CDR3 DNA sequence: TGTGCCAGTAAAATTCTAACAGGGGTGGGCAATCAGCCCCAGCATTTT. It is translated as CASKILTGVGNQPQHF.

The gene calls are TRBV5-8 and TRBJ2-5, with D tentatively TRBD1 (5 bases). V lost 7 bases and J lost 2, with 15 bases in between. Germline V gives CDR1 SGHTS, CDR2 YDEGEE. The CDR3 runs to 14 residues. Here the CDR3 DNA reads TGTGCCAGCCGTGCAGGGCAGGTTCAAGAGACCCAGTACTTC. Translation: CASRAGQVQETQYF.

The V and J genes are TRBV2 and TRBJ1-6; 9 nucleotides line up with TRBD1. CDR1 is SNHLY, CDR2 FYNNEI, per germline. The CDR3 has 15 residues. CDR3 in DNA: TGTGCAGGAAGGGACAGGGCAAACCATAATTCACCCCTCCACTTT. Residues: CAGRDRANHNSPLHF.

The V call is TRBV5-5, the J call TRBJ1-6; 7 positions match TRBD1. Germline V gene lookup returns CDR1 SGHKS and CDR2 YYEKEE (reference sequence). The CDR3 has 13 amino acids. V lost 0 bases, J lost 9 bases, and 0 bases stayed unmatched. The CDR3 DNA is TGTGCCAGCAGCTTGGACAGGGGTTCACCCCTCCACTTT. Encoded protein: CASSLDRGSPLHF.

This clone was observed once. The chain carries TRBV5-4 and TRBJ1-2; a possible D gene is TRBD1 (5 bases). Germline V gene lookup returns CDR1 SGHNT and CDR2 YYREEE (reference sequence). Trimming stripped 0 bases from V and 3 bases from J, with 12 bases between. The CDR3 spans 15 residues. The CDR3 here is CASSLGAQGDYGYTF. Written as DNA, the CDR3 is TGTGCCAGCAGCTTGGGGGCCCAAGGGGACTATGGCTACACCTTC. Full variable domain (outside the CDR3, taken from reference TRBV5-4 and TRBJ1-2): ETGVTQSPTHLIKTRGQQVTLRCSSQSGHNTVSWYQQALGQGPQFIFQYYREEENGRGNFPPRFSGLQFPNYSSELNVNALELDDSALYLCASSLGAQGDYGYTFGSGTRLTVV.

Concerning this clone itself: The same CDR3 can be traced to other DNA sequences in this sample. This rearrangement joins TRBV5-4 to TRBJ2-1; no clear D. Trimming removed 0 bases at V and 6 bases at J, with 4 bases between. The germline gives CDR1 SGHNT, CDR2 YYREEE (reference sequence). The length of the CDR3 is 12 residues. The CDR3, as DNA: TGTGCCAGCAGCTTGGCCGGCAATGAGCAGTTCTTC. This codes for CASSLAGNEQFF. The full variable domain, with the rest looked up from reference TRBV5-4 and TRBJ2-1, is ETGVTQSPTHLIKTRGQQVTLRCSSQSGHNTVSWYQQALGQGPQFIFQYYREEENGRGNFPPRFSGLQFPNYSSELNVNALELDDSALYLCASSLAGNEQFFGPGTRLTVL.

The chain employs TRBV30 and TRBJ1-4, with D uncertain. V shed 2 bases and J shed 8 bases, with 12 bases lying between them. This CDR3 contains 13 residues. Germline CDR1 GTSNPN, CDR2 SVGIG (reference sequence). CDR3 coding DNA: TGTGCCTGGAGTCCGGGAATTCAAGAAAAACTGTTTTTT. Translating it yields CAWSPGIQEKLFF.

CDR3 loop: CASSLDFSSYNEQFF. CDR3 DNA sequence: TGTGCCAGCAGCCTGGACTTTAGCTCCTACAATGAGCAGTTCTTC. The genes are TRBV7-2 and TRBJ2-1, with a possible D match to TRBD2 (5 bases). CDR1 and CDR2 (germline): SGHTA, FQGNSA. The CDR3 has 15 residues. V dropped 5 bases and J dropped 0 bases, with 11 bases sitting between them.

The V gene is TRBV28, the J gene TRBJ2-5; 9 nucleotides match TRBD1. Germline V lookup: CDR1 MDHEN, CDR2 SYDVKM. This CDR3 spans 17 amino acids. V trimming: 6 bases; J trimming: 5 bases; junction bases outside the gene matches: 16. CDR3 bases: TGTGCCAGCAGCCCTACTATAACAGGGGGCAGTGGGGAGACCCAGTACTTC. Translation gives CASSPTITGGSGETQYF.

V is TRBV3-1 (or the pseudogene TRBV3-2) and J is TRBJ2-7; D perhaps matches TRBD1 (5 bases). The CDR3 sequence is 14 residues long. Germline lookup yields CDR1 LGHDT and CDR2 YNNKEL (reference sequence). V lost 0 bases to trimming and J lost 2 bases, with 8 bases between them. The CDR3: CASSQDLTAYEQYF. DNA of the CDR3: TGTGCCAGCAGCCAAGATCTGACAGCCTACGAGCAGTACTTC.

This clone was seen just once. This chain links TRBV7-9 with TRBJ1-2, with D possibly being TRBD1 (6 bases). This CDR3 contains 16 residues. With 4 bases removed from V and 3 bases from J, the gap between germline ends came to 18 bases. Germline-derived CDR1 and CDR2 are SEHNR and FQNEAQ (reference sequence). The CDR3 loop is CASSSGDKFLHYGYTF. CDR3 sequence (DNA): TGTGCCAGCAGCTCCGGGGACAAATTCCTTCACTATGGCTACACCTTC.

The rearrangement joins TRBV4-3 to TRBJ2-5; the D gene is possibly TRBD2 (6 bases). The length of the CDR3 is 15 residues. Germline CDR1 LGHNA, CDR2 YSLEER. The V and J ends lost 0 bases and 1 base respectively, with 9 bases between them. The CDR3 reads CASSQDPGSQETQYF. The DNA for the CDR3 is TGCGCCAGCAGCCAAGACCCCGGGAGCCAAGAGACCCAGTACTTC.

The chain is built from TRBV5-1 and TRBJ1-2; 9 bases agree with TRBD1. Germline values: CDR1 SGHRS, CDR2 YFSETQ. V lost 5 bases to trimming and J lost 2 bases; unmatched junction nucleotides: 7. The CDR3 contains 15 residues. Here the CDR3 DNA reads TGCGCCAGCAGTTTCACCGGGACAGGGAACTATGGCTACACCTTC. This sequence encodes CASSFTGTGNYGYTF.

The chain recombines TRBV9 with TRBJ2-3; 10 bases are shared with TRBD1. There are 17 residues in the CDR3. Germline assignment: CDR1 SGDLS and CDR2 YYNGEE. Losses at the gene ends were 0 bases for V and 3 bases for J; bases not matched to a gene: 7. CDR3 protein: CASSVAPGTGETDTQYF. DNA for the CDR3: TGTGCCAGCAGCGTAGCTCCTGGGACAGGGGAAACAGATACGCAGTATTTT. Full variable domain (rest looked up from reference TRBV9 and TRBJ2-3): DSGVTQTPKHLITATGQRVTLRCSPRSGDLSVYWYQQSLDQGLQFLIQYYNGEERAKGNILERFSAQQFPDLHSELNLSSLELGDSALYFCASSVAPGTGETDTQYFGPGTRLTVL.

This clone occurred once. The genes are TRBV3-1 (or the pseudogene TRBV3-2) and TRBJ2-2, with TRBD2 identical over 13 bases. V gave up 7 bases and J gave up 1 base; unmatched junction bases: 6. The V gene's germline CDR1 is LGHDT and CDR2 YNNKEL (reference sequence). The CDR3 has 17 residues. CDR3 in amino acids: CASKRLAGGLNTGELFF. The CDR3 DNA is TGTGCCAGCAAACGACTAGCGGGGGGATTGAACACCGGGGAGCTGTTTTTT.

V usage is TRBV11-2 and J usage is TRBJ2-5, with TRBD1 matching over 8 bases. Germline loops: CDR1 SGHAT, CDR2 FQNNGV. V was pared by 5 bases and J by 7 bases, with 6 bases of the junction left unmatched. The CDR3 runs to 13 residues. The CDR3 region has the DNA TGTGCCAGCAGCACGGGACAGGAGGGGACCCAGTACTTC. Protein product: CASSTGQEGTQYF.

The rearrangement uses TRBV9 and TRBJ1-1; TRBD1 is a possible D gene (5 bases). Trimming shortened V by 3 bases and J by 0 bases, and 12 bases separated the two germline ends. CDR3 length: 15 residues. Germline V CDR1 and CDR2: SGDLS, YYNGEE. CDR3 in DNA: TGTGCCAGCAGCGGCGCGGGACGTTTGAACACTGAAGCTTTCTTT. It specifies CASSGAGRLNTEAFF.

This chain links TRBV29-1 with TRBJ2-6; 11 positions match TRBD1. V trimming: 5 bases; J trimming: 3 bases; junction bases outside the gene matches: 3. Germline V gene lookup returns CDR1 SQVTM and CDR2 ANQGSEA. This CDR3 has 15 residues. The CDR3 sequence is CSVKDRGRGANVLTF. CDR3 nucleotides: TGCAGCGTTAAGGACAGGGGGCGTGGGGCCAACGTCCTGACTTTC.

Concerning this clone itself: Other DNA sequences in this specimen translate into the identical CDR3. The chain couples TRBV7-3 to TRBJ2-3; 11 bases map to TRBD2. The germline gives CDR1 SGHTA, CDR2 FQGTGA. The ends lost 5 bases at V and 9 bases at J; junction bases unmatched: 7. The CDR3 totals 14 residues. The CDR3 is CASSPLAGGDTQYF. The DNA of the CDR3 is TGTGCCAGCAGCCCGCTAGCGGGAGGCGACACGCAGTATTTT.

J is TRBJ2-2 and V is TRBV7-9; D is perhaps TRBD1 (6 bases). CDR1 and CDR2 (germline): SEHNR, FQNEAQ (reference sequence). V lost 5 bases, J lost 7 bases, and 8 bases lay in between. The CDR3 is 12 amino acids. This chain's CDR3 is CASSAQGGELFF. The CDR3 DNA is TGTGCCAGCAGCGCACAGGGCGGGGAGCTGTTTTTT.

V usage is TRBV18 and J usage is TRBJ2-1; a weak D match, TRBD1 (6 bases). Trimming took off 6 bases at V and 4 bases at J, with 13 bases between the two ends. The CDR3 extends over 14 amino acids. Germline CDR1 reads KGHSH; CDR2 reads LQKENI. The CDR3 region is CASSSGQPYNEQFF. In DNA, the CDR3 is TGTGCCAGCTCTTCTGGACAGCCGTACAATGAGCAGTTCTTC.

V gene TRBV6-6 combines with J gene TRBJ1-1; the match to TRBD1 covers 12 bases. The trim removed 6 bases at V and 1 base at J, leaving 6 bases unmatched. The CDR3 has 16 amino acids. Germline V gene lookup returns CDR1 MNHNY and CDR2 SVGAGI (reference sequence). CDR3 in amino acids: CASRTGTGGGNTEAFF. The CDR3 nucleotides are TGTGCCAGCAGGACGGGGACAGGGGGCGGGAACACTGAAGCTTTCTTT.

This sequence joins TRBV28 and TRBJ2-5; 10 bases are shared with TRBD2. This CDR3 is built from 15 residues. Germline V CDR1 and CDR2: MDHEN, SYDVKM. With 6 bases clipped from V and 1 base from J, the junction kept 5 bases outside the gene matches. The CDR3 DNA reads TGTGCCAGCAGCCCTACTAGCGGGGCCCAAGAGACCCAGTACTTC. Translating gives CASSPTSGAQETQYF.

This chain joins TRBV3-1 (or the pseudogene TRBV3-2) and TRBJ2-3, with TRBD2 identical over 9 bases. Germline lookup yields CDR1 LGHDT and CDR2 YNNKEL (reference sequence). This CDR3 is built from 17 residues. V shed 3 bases and J 2 bases; nucleotides not matched to a gene: 9. The CDR3 DNA reads TGTGCCAGCAGCCAGTTGCAGCGGGGGGCCCCCACAGATACGCAGTATTTT. Amino acid sequence: CASSQLQRGAPTDTQYF.

In the case of this clone: The sample holds other DNA sequences that translate to the same CDR3. This chain joins TRBV29-1 and TRBJ1-1; D not certain. CDR1 SQVTM and CDR2 ANQGSEA come from the germline V gene. The CDR3 runs to 12 residues. V was trimmed by 4 bases and J by 0 bases, leaving 6 bases between them. The CDR3 loop reads CSVGQLNTEAFF. As DNA, the CDR3 is TGCAGCGTTGGGCAGTTGAACACTGAAGCTTTCTTT.

The rearrangement joins TRBV6-7 to TRBJ2-7; 8 nucleotides align to TRBD2. TRBV6-7 is identified as an open reading frame with a role that is uncertain. The J segment lost 2 bases and the V segment lost 5 bases, leaving 14 bases of the junction unmatched. This CDR3 has 17 residues. CDR3 residues: CASSVLGTRDSPYEQYF. The CDR3 DNA reads as TGTGCCAGCAGTGTGCTAGGGACTAGGGATTCCCCCTACGAGCAGTACTTC.

The CDR3 region has the DNA TGTGCCACCAGCAGAGATCGGGGGTTGGGGTCACCCCTCCACTTT. Protein sequence: CATSRDRGLGSPLHF. The rearrangement links TRBV15 to TRBJ1-6; D may be TRBD1 (5 bases). V lost 0 bases and J lost 10, with 13 bases in between. From germline, CDR1 is LNHNV and CDR2 YYDKDF (reference sequence). This CDR3 has 15 residues.

The chain is built from TRBV28 and TRBJ2-2; possible D gene TRBD1, 6 bases. The V and J ends lost 3 bases and 4 bases respectively, with 15 bases between them. This CDR3 has 16 residues. Germline CDR1 and CDR2: MDHEN and SYDVKM. The CDR3 DNA follows: TGTGCCAGCAGTTTTGTCCTGGGGGCGATCACCGGGGAGCTGTTTTTT. Its protein product is CASSFVLGAITGELFF.